The clone carrying this TCR beta chain was counted a few times. Its antigen is not known. The use of a sample-barcoded 5' primer and a J-beta primer mix characterized a second PCR of about 7 to 12 cycles. Each of the cDNA molecules was tagged by a template-switch adaptor with 12 random nucleotides. In TCRdb, the 5' RACE reads were re-called with MiXCR into one record per CDR3 protein. Among hundreds of thousands of distinct CDR3 sequences listed, approximately 21% were seen once. Germline V lookup: CDR1 SGHVS, CDR2 FQNEAQ. CDR3 length: 15 residues. This specimen belongs to a study of blood T cells in healthy people across ages. Study background: Capture by template switching was about one barcoded beta molecule per two T cells. Study results and caveats: Roughly linear age-related decline in beta diversity appeared, significant by age roughly 40.

This clonotype was obtained from a man in his 70s in good health. The sample was blood. The J gene is TRBJ2-5, the V gene TRBV7-8; the match to TRBD1 covers 9 bases. The J call may be in error: the DNA end matches TRBJ2-7 better. CDR3 bases: TGTGCCAGCAGCCCTCGGGACAGGGAATTCTACGAGCAGTACTTC. Its protein is CASSPRDREFYEQYF.